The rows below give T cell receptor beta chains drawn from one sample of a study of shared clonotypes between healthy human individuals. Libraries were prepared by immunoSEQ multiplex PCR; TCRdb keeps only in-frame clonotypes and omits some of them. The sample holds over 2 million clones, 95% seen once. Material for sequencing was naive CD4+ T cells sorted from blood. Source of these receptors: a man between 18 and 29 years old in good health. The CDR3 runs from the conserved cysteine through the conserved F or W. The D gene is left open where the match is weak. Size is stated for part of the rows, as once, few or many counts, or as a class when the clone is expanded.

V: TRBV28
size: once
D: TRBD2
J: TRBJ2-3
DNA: TGTGCCACCCTTAGCGGGGTCACAGATACGCAGTATTTT
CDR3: CATLSGVTDTQYF

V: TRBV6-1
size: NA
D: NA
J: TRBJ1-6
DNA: TGTGCCACCCGGCCTTCCTATAATTCACCCCTCCACTTT
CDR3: CATRPSYNSPLHF

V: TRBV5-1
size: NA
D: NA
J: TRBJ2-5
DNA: TGCGCCAGCAGCTTGGGGGCAAGTGAGACCCAGTACTTC
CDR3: CASSLGASETQYF

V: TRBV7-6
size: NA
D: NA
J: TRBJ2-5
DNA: TGTGCCAGCAGCTTGGACGGTACTGCCCAAGAGACCCAGTACTTC
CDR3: CASSLDGTAQETQYF

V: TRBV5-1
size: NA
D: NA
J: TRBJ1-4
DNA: TGCGCCAGCAGCTTAAGAGGGGGTGCAACTAATGAAAAACTGTTTTTT
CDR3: CASSLRGGATNEKLFF

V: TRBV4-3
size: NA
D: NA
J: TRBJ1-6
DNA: TGCGCCAGCAGCCAAGTTTTCGAGAATTCACCCCTCCACTTT
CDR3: CASSQVFENSPLHF

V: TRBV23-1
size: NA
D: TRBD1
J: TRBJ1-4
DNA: TGCGCCAGCAGTCCGAAAGAAGGGGACAGGGAAGGAAAACTGTTTTTT
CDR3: CASSPKEGDREGKLFF

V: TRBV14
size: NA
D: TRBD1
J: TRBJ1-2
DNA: TGTGCCAGCAGCCATCGGCCGACAGGGCCCTATGGCTACACCTTC
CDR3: CASSHRPTGPYGYTF

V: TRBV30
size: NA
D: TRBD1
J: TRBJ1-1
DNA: TGTGCCTGGATCGAAGTATACAGGGGAAGGAACACTGAAGCTTTCTTT
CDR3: CAWIEVYRGRNTEAFF

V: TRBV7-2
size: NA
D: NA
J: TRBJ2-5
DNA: TGTGCCAGCAGCCTAAGCGGAGTGGGCCAAGAGACCCAGTACTTC
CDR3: CASSLSGVGQETQYF

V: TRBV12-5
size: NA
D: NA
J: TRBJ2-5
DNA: TGTGCTAGTGGTTTGCCCCCTCAGGAGACCCAGTACTTC
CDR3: CASGLPPQETQYF

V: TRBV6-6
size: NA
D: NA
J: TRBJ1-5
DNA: TGTGCCAGCAGTTACGGGCTCGGGGATCAGCCCCAGCATTTT
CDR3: CASSYGLGDQPQHF

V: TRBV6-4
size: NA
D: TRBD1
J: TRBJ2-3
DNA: TGTGCCAGCAGTGTCAGACAGGGGGATACGCAGTATTTT
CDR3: CASSVRQGDTQYF

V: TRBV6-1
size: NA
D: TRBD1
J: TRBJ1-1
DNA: TGTGCCAGCAAAGGACAGGGTGAGGCCACTGAAGCTTTCTTT
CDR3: CASKGQGEATEAFF

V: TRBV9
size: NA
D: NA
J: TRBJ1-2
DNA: TGTGCCAGCAGCGTATCGGGCTATGGCTACACCTTC
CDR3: CASSVSGYGYTF

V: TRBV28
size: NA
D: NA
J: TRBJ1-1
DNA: TGTGCCAGCCAAATTCAGGGGACTGAAGCTTTCTTT
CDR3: CASQIQGTEAFF

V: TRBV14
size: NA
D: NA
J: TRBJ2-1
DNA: TGTGCCAGCAGCCACTACGGCTACAATGAGCAGTTCTTC
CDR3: CASSHYGYNEQFF

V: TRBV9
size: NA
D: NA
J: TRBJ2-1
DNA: TGTGCCAGCAGCGCCTTCTTATCTAATGAGCAGTTCTTC
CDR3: CASSAFLSNEQFF

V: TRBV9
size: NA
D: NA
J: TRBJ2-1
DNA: TGTGCCAGCAGCCCCGCGTGGAGGGGCTCCTACAATGAGCAGTTCTTC
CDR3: CASSPAWRGSYNEQFF

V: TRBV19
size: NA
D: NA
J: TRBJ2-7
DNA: TGTGCCAGTAGTATAGATAGGAGCTACGAGCAGTACTTC
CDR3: CASSIDRSYEQYF

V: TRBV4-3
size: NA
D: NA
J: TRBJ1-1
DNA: TGCGCCAGCAGACAGGTCGCACAGCTTAACACTGAAGCTTTCTTT
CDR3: CASRQVAQLNTEAFF

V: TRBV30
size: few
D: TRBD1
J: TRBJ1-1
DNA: TGTGCCTGGTACGACAGGGCTGAAGCTTTCTTT
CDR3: CAWYDRAEAFF